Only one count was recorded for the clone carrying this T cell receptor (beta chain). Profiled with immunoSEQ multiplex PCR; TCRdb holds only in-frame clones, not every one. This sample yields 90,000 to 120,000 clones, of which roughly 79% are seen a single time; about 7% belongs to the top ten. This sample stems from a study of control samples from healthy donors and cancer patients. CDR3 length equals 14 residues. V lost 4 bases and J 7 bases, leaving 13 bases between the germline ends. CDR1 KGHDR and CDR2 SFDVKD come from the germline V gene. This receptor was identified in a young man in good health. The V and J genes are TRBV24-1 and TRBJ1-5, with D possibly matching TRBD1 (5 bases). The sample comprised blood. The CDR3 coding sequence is TGTGCCACCAGTGACCATCAGGGTGGGCAGCCCCAGCATTTT. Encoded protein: CATSDHQGGQPQHF.